Listed below are T cell receptor beta chains from one sample, sequenced in a study of CD8 T cells in ankylosing spondylitis. TCRdb re-analysed the 5' RACE reads in MiXCR, keeping a single row per CDR3 protein. Of hundreds of thousands of distinct CDR3 sequences in the sample, more than 15% are singletons; the top ten hold approximately 0.93%. Sequenced material: blood, either unsorted or a sorted T cell fraction (not recorded which). These receptor sequences come from a male donor with ankylosing spondylitis. The CDR3 runs from the conserved cysteine through the conserved F or W. A D gene is named only where the DNA matches it firmly. Size values are once, few and many counts, or a class for expanded clones, and some rows have none.

v_call	d_call	clone_size	j_call	cdr3_length	cdr3_aa	cdr3_nt
TRBV30	.	.	TRBJ2-2	12	CAWSPEIEELFF	TGTGCCTGGAGTCCCGAAATTGAGGAGCTGTTTTTT
TRBV4-1	TRBD1	few	TRBJ2-7	15	CASSHLGQGERVLFF	TGCGCCAGCAGCCATTTAGGACAGGGAGAGCGTGTTCTCTTCTTC
TRBV4-1	.	.	TRBJ1-6	14	CASSLQDGGSPLHF	TGCGCCAGCAGCCTGCAAGATGGAGGTTCACCCCTCCACTTT
TRBV7-9	.	.	TRBJ1-1	12	CASSLRESEAFF	TGTGCCAGCAGCCTGCGGGAGTCTGAAGCTTTCTTT
TRBV2	TRBD1	many	TRBJ1-2	14	CASRTMTGNYGYTF	TGTGCCAGCAGGACGATGACAGGGAACTATGGCTACACCTTC
TRBV20-1	TRBD2	few	TRBJ2-1	15	CSARLAGGPFTEQFF	TGCAGTGCCAGACTAGCGGGAGGGCCATTTACTGAGCAGTTCTTC
TRBV15	.	.	TRBJ1-6	17	CATSRYGGRATLLPLHF	TGTGCCACCAGCAGATACGGGGGCAGGGCTACCCTGCTACCCCTCCACTTT
TRBV20-1	.	few	TRBJ1-3	15	CSAWSGSSSGNTIYF	TGCAGTGCCTGGTCGGGTTCGAGCTCTGGAAACACCATATATTTT
TRBV7-9	.	.	TRBJ2-3	15	CASSLIGPSTDTQYF	TGTGCCAGCAGCTTGATCGGTCCTAGCACAGATACGCAGTATTTT
TRBV29-1	.	.	TRBJ2-5	12	CSTVATQETQYF	TGCAGCACTGTAGCGACCCAAGAGACCCAGTACTTC
TRBV20-1	.	few	TRBJ1-5	12	CSARTGNQPQHF	TGCAGTGCTAGAACAGGGAATCAGCCCCAGCATTTT
TRBV27	.	few	TRBJ2-4	14	CASSPILAKNIQYF	TGTGCCAGCAGTCCCATCTTAGCCAAAAACATTCAGTACTTC
TRBV6-1	.	.	TRBJ1-1	14	CASSHRVTDTEAFF	TGTGCCAGCAGTCATAGGGTGACTGACACTGAAGCTTTCTTT
TRBV6-2/TRBV6-3	TRBD1	.	TRBJ1-1	16	CASSYSIDRENTEAFF	TGTGCCAGCAGTTACTCGATCGACAGGGAAAACACTGAAGCTTTCTTT
TRBV12-3/TRBV12-4	.	few	TRBJ1-1	15	CASSKAGEGVTEAFF	TGTGCCAGCAGTAAGGCGGGGGAAGGGGTCACTGAAGCTTTCTTT
TRBV11-2	.	few	TRBJ2-1	13	CASRTSGHNEQFF	TGTGCCAGCAGAACCTCAGGACATAATGAGCAGTTCTTC
TRBV27	.	few	TRBJ2-3	12	CASSPRGVTQYF	TGTGCCAGCAGTCCCCGAGGGGTTACGCAGTATTTT
TRBV20-1	TRBD1	.	TRBJ1-1	15	CSASGQGTMNTEAFF	TGCAGTGCTAGTGGACAGGGGACAATGAACACTGAAGCTTTCTTT
TRBV27	TRBD1	few	TRBJ1-6	15	CASSFRGQGDSPLHF	TGTGCCAGCAGTTTTAGGGGACAGGGAGATTCACCCCTCCACTTT
TRBV30	TRBD2	.	TRBJ2-1	16	CAWSVGRASSYNEQFF	TGTGCCTGGAGTGTCGGGAGGGCCTCATCATACAATGAGCAGTTCTTC
TRBV30	.	.	TRBJ1-3	15	CAWTLTSYSGNTIYF	TGTGCCTGGACTCTGACATCCTACTCTGGAAACACCATATATTTT
TRBV3-1	.	once	TRBJ2-7	14	CASSQVTGAYEQYF	TGTGCCAGCAGCCAAGTAACGGGAGCCTACGAGCAGTACTTC
TRBV3-1	TRBD1	.	TRBJ2-1	13	CASSPTGSNEQFF	TGTGCCAGCAGTCCGACAGGGAGCAATGAGCAGTTCTTC
TRBV20-1	.	few	TRBJ2-2	14	CSAETRGYRGELFF	TGCAGTGCTGAGACCAGGGGATATAGAGGGGAGCTGTTTTTT
TRBV6-2/TRBV6-3	TRBD2	.	TRBJ2-1	15	CASSYHGTRLNEQFF	TGTGCCAGCAGTTACCACGGGACTAGGTTAAATGAGCAGTTCTTC
TRBV2	TRBD1	many	TRBJ2-1	12	CASREDRGEQFF	TGTGCCAGCAGGGAGGACAGGGGTGAGCAGTTCTTC
TRBV2	TRBD1	.	TRBJ2-5	15	CASSEDRGRKETQYF	TGTGCCAGCAGTGAGGACAGGGGGCGAAAAGAGACCCAGTACTTC
TRBV6-1	.	.	TRBJ1-6	13	CAGLGQGNSPLHF	TGTGCCGGTCTAGGGCAGGGTAATTCACCCCTCCACTTT
TRBV30	.	.	TRBJ1-1	17	CAWRTARIGNLNTEAFF	TGTGCCTGGAGAACGGCAAGGATCGGGAACTTGAACACTGAAGCTTTCTTT
TRBV12-3/TRBV12-4	.	.	TRBJ2-7	14	CASAKVAGHYEQYF	TGTGCCAGCGCAAAGGTGGCGGGACACTACGAGCAGTACTTC
TRBV6-5	TRBD1	.	TRBJ1-1	15	CASSYGPGGSAEAFF	TGTGCCAGCAGTTACGGCCCAGGGGGTAGCGCTGAAGCTTTCTTT
TRBV12-3/TRBV12-4	.	few	TRBJ1-1	18	CASSFRGSLGGLNTEAFF	TGTGCCAGCAGTTTCAGGGGAAGCTTAGGAGGGTTGAACACTGAAGCTTTCTTT
TRBV20-1	TRBD1	few	TRBJ2-3	15	CSARRPGQGTDTQYF	TGCAGTGCTAGGAGGCCGGGACAGGGCACAGATACGCAGTATTTT
TRBV27	TRBD1	few	TRBJ1-1	14	CASSTDRAHTEAFF	TGTGCCAGCAGTACCGACAGGGCCCACACTGAAGCTTTCTTT
TRBV11-3	.	.	TRBJ2-3	17	CASSLGGLLPGTDTQYF	TGTGCCAGCAGCTTAGGTGGCCTTCTTCCGGGCACAGATACGCAGTATTTT
TRBV5-1	.	.	TRBJ2-7	13	CASSRDFTYEQYF	TGCGCCAGCAGCCGGGACTTCACCTACGAGCAGTACTTC
TRBV20-1	TRBD2	few	TRBJ2-1	17	CSATLNPTSGISNEQFF	TGCAGTGCCACCCTAAACCCCACTAGCGGGATTTCCAATGAGCAGTTCTTC
TRBV5-1	.	.	TRBJ2-7	15	CASSLEGAKGDEQYF	TGCGCCAGCAGCTTGGAGGGCGCGAAGGGGGACGAGCAGTACTTC
TRBV25-1	.	.	TRBJ1-1	13	CASSGTGKGRAFF	TGTGCCAGCAGTGGCACAGGTAAGGGACGAGCTTTCTTT
TRBV18	.	.	TRBJ1-1	15	CASSPFGADNTEAFF	TGTGCCAGCTCACCATTTGGGGCAGATAACACTGAAGCTTTCTTT
TRBV3-1	.	.	TRBJ1-5	12	CASSQLNQPQHF	TGTGCCAGCAGCCAACTGAATCAGCCCCAGCATTTT
TRBV7-9	TRBD1	few	TRBJ2-5	16	CASSLDRPGGVKTQYF	TGTGCCAGCAGCTTAGACCGGCCAGGGGGCGTAAAGACCCAGTACTTC
TRBV5-1	TRBD2	few	TRBJ2-2	16	CASSTGLAGSTGELFF	TGCGCCAGCAGCACGGGACTAGCGGGGAGCACCGGGGAGCTGTTTTTT
TRBV19	TRBD1	.	TRBJ1-2	14	CASKPGQSTGGYTF	TGTGCCAGTAAACCGGGACAGTCGACCGGTGGCTACACCTTC
TRBV29-1	.	.	TRBJ2-7	14	CSVGRDRSSYEQNF	TGCAGCGTTGGGCGGGACAGATCCTCCTACGAGCAGAACTTC
TRBV5-1	.	.	TRBJ2-1	14	CASSLETGFGEQFF	TGCGCCAGCAGCTTGGAAACAGGGTTCGGTGAGCAGTTCTTC
TRBV7-9	.	.	TRBJ2-2	16	CASSLLGPTNTGELFF	TGTGCCAGCAGCTTACTAGGCCCCACGAACACCGGGGAGCTGTTTTTT
TRBV20-1	TRBD1	.	TRBJ2-7	16	CSARSPGQGVEGEQYF	TGCAGTGCTAGGTCTCCGGGACAGGGGGTAGAAGGCGAGCAGTACTTC
TRBV30	TRBD1	.	TRBJ1-2	13	CAWEDRGDYGYTF	TGTGCCTGGGAGGACAGGGGGGACTATGGCTACACCTTC
TRBV6-5	.	few	TRBJ1-1	17	CASSYSIGAGAHTEAFF	TGTGCCAGCAGTTACTCGATAGGGGCGGGAGCCCACACTGAAGCTTTCTTT